A selection of T cell receptor beta chains follows, all from one sample in a study of T cell responses to AZD1222 COVID-19 vaccine. The repertoire was sequenced with immunoSEQ multiplex PCR; TCRdb's copy has only in-frame clones and lacks some. The table includes 130,000 to 150,000 clones, 75% to 90% detected once. This material consisted of peripheral blood, taken on day 0 of AZD1222 vaccination. Every receptor here comes from an adult in good health. Each CDR3 is given with its conserved first and last residue.

v_call: TRBV6-5
j_call: TRBJ1-4
cdr3_length: 15
cdr3_aa: CASSYQGQINEKLFF

v_call: TRBV6-5
j_call: TRBJ1-5
cdr3_length: 15
cdr3_aa: CASSYSGGSNQPQHF

v_call: TRBV20-1
j_call: TRBJ1-1
cdr3_length: 13
cdr3_aa: CSASRRANTEAFF

v_call: TRBV7-2
j_call: TRBJ1-5
cdr3_length: 15
cdr3_aa: CASSVRTGNNQPQHF

v_call: TRBV27
j_call: TRBJ1-2
cdr3_length: 13
cdr3_aa: CASSLGRADGYTF

v_call: TRBV5-1
j_call: TRBJ2-6
cdr3_length: 17
cdr3_aa: CASSSGTGPSGANVLTF

v_call: TRBV5-6
j_call: TRBJ1-2
cdr3_length: 13
cdr3_aa: CASSEPTNYGYTF

v_call: TRBV5-1
j_call: TRBJ2-3
cdr3_length: 16
cdr3_aa: CASSLGTGGNTDTQYF

v_call: TRBV5-1
j_call: TRBJ1-1
cdr3_length: 12
cdr3_aa: CASSFIRGEAFF

v_call: TRBV27
j_call: TRBJ2-7
cdr3_length: 15
cdr3_aa: CASSFGTGALYEQYF

v_call: TRBV6-2/TRBV6-3
j_call: TRBJ2-2
cdr3_length: 19
cdr3_aa: CASSYSLDPGDANTGELFF

v_call: TRBV25-1
j_call: TRBJ1-5
cdr3_length: 15
cdr3_aa: CASSPKGWYDQPQHF

v_call: TRBV3-1/TRBV3-2
j_call: TRBJ2-1
cdr3_length: 15
cdr3_aa: CASSYTGQAYNEQFF

v_call: TRBV5-1
j_call: TRBJ2-7
cdr3_length: 14
cdr3_aa: CASSTGSLTYEQYF

v_call: TRBV19
j_call: TRBJ1-1
cdr3_length: 13
cdr3_aa: CASSISPIAEAFF

v_call: TRBV6-5
j_call: TRBJ2-7
cdr3_length: 15
cdr3_aa: CASGSRDRGIYEQYF

v_call: TRBV28
j_call: TRBJ1-5
cdr3_length: 15
cdr3_aa: CASSSRALLGQPQHF

v_call: TRBV29-1
j_call: TRBJ2-5
cdr3_length: 13
cdr3_aa: CSAGGGTRETQYF

v_call: TRBV3-1/TRBV3-2
j_call: TRBJ1-2
cdr3_length: 11
cdr3_aa: CASSRTDNYTF

v_call: TRBV10-1
j_call: TRBJ2-7
cdr3_length: 13
cdr3_aa: CASSDLTSYEQYF

v_call: TRBV5-4
j_call: TRBJ2-7
cdr3_length: 14
cdr3_aa: CASSSGHQGYEQYF

v_call: TRBV27
j_call: TRBJ2-5
cdr3_length: 16
cdr3_aa: CASSTGLAGGLETQYF

v_call: TRBV5-5
j_call: TRBJ2-7
cdr3_length: 17
cdr3_aa: CASSLEYGGSHSDEQYF

v_call: TRBV27
j_call: TRBJ1-2
cdr3_length: 14
cdr3_aa: CASSRQGAGYGYTF

v_call: TRBV30
j_call: TRBJ1-5
cdr3_length: 15
cdr3_aa: CAWMEGSYSNQPQHF

v_call: TRBV4-1
j_call: TRBJ2-2
cdr3_length: 12
cdr3_aa: CASSQNTGELFF

v_call: TRBV7-2
j_call: TRBJ2-2
cdr3_length: 19
cdr3_aa: CASSSRGLAGGPTFRELFF

v_call: TRBV5-1
j_call: TRBJ1-4
cdr3_length: 15
cdr3_aa: CASSYQGQANEKLFF

v_call: TRBV10-3
j_call: TRBJ2-1
cdr3_length: 17
cdr3_aa: CAISERSGTSGANEQFF

v_call: TRBV5-1
j_call: TRBJ2-2
cdr3_length: 15
cdr3_aa: CASSLEGVNTGELFF

v_call: TRBV25-1
j_call: TRBJ1-1
cdr3_length: 15
cdr3_aa: CASSEWGLCDTEAFF

v_call: TRBV5-1
j_call: TRBJ1-2
cdr3_length: 14
cdr3_aa: CASSRDGRNYGYTF

v_call: TRBV28
j_call: TRBJ2-5
cdr3_length: 15
cdr3_aa: CASSKTSGEQETQYF

v_call: TRBV27
j_call: TRBJ2-1
cdr3_length: 15
cdr3_aa: CASSLRSGTYNEQFF

v_call: TRBV5-1
j_call: TRBJ1-5
cdr3_length: 14
cdr3_aa: CASSLSGGNQPQHF

v_call: TRBV5-1
j_call: TRBJ2-1
cdr3_length: 16
cdr3_aa: CASSHIAGGAYNEQFF

v_call: TRBV6-5
j_call: TRBJ2-3
cdr3_length: 15
cdr3_aa: CASPVERGATDTQYF

v_call: TRBV6-6
j_call: TRBJ2-1
cdr3_length: 12
cdr3_aa: CATTYSGGKQFF

v_call: TRBV5-1
j_call: TRBJ1-2
cdr3_length: 15
cdr3_aa: CASSAADGYIRGYTF

v_call: TRBV9
j_call: TRBJ2-7
cdr3_length: 14
cdr3_aa: CASSRMGQEGQQYF

v_call: TRBV13
j_call: TRBJ1-2
cdr3_length: 17
cdr3_aa: CASSFYRGRSPGPGYTF

v_call: TRBV7-9
j_call: TRBJ2-7
cdr3_length: 14
cdr3_aa: CASSLVPSSYEQYF

v_call: TRBV5-8
j_call: TRBJ1-1
cdr3_length: 12
cdr3_aa: CASSLTTIGAFF

v_call: TRBV7-9
j_call: TRBJ2-7
cdr3_length: 13
cdr3_aa: CASSSRWNYEQYF

v_call: TRBV5-4
j_call: TRBJ2-7
cdr3_length: 14
cdr3_aa: CASSLGLAGAEQYF

v_call: TRBV30
j_call: TRBJ1-6
cdr3_length: 14
cdr3_aa: CAWSVGTVNSPLHF

v_call: TRBV2
j_call: TRBJ2-3
cdr3_length: 14
cdr3_aa: CASSVQGHTDTQYF

v_call: TRBV27
j_call: TRBJ1-5
cdr3_length: 14
cdr3_aa: CASRPTGGGQPQHF

v_call: TRBV30
j_call: TRBJ1-4
cdr3_length: 12
cdr3_aa: CAGAGTLEKLFF

v_call: TRBV6-1
j_call: TRBJ2-2
cdr3_length: 17
cdr3_aa: CASSESPSGIDTGELFF

v_call: TRBV6-6
j_call: TRBJ1-2
cdr3_length: 14
cdr3_aa: CASSSPDRGFGYTF

v_call: TRBV6-5
j_call: TRBJ2-7
cdr3_length: 14
cdr3_aa: CASVRAGMSYEQYF

v_call: TRBV10-2
j_call: TRBJ2-7
cdr3_length: 15
cdr3_aa: CASSERGQARSEQYF

v_call: TRBV7-9
j_call: TRBJ2-2
cdr3_length: 16
cdr3_aa: CASSWEGRTTRGELFF

v_call: TRBV7-9
j_call: TRBJ1-2
cdr3_length: 14
cdr3_aa: CASSPGQAVYGYTF